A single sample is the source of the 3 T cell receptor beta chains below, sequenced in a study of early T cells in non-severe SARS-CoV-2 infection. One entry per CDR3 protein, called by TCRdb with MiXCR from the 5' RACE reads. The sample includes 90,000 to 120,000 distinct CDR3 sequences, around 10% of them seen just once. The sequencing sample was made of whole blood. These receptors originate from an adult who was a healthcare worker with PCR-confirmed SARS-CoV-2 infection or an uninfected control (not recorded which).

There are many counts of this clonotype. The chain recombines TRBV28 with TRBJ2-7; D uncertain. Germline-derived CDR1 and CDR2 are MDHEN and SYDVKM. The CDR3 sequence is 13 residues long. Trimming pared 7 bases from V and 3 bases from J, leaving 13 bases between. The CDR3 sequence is CASNLGFSYEQYF. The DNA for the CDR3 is TGTGCCAGCAACCTAGGGTTCAGCTACGAGCAGTACTTC.

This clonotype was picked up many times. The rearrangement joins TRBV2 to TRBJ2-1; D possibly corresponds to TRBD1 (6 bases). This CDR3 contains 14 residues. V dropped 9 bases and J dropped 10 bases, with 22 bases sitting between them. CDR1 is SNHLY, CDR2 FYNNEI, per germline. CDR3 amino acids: CASWGLVWAREQFF. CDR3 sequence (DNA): TGTGCCAGTTGGGGGCTAGTCTGGGCTAGGGAGCAGTTCTTC.

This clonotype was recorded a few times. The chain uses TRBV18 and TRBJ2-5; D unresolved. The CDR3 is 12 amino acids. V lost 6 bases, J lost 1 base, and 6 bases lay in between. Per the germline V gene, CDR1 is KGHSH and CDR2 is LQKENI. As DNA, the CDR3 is TGTGCCAGCTCCCCAACCCAAGAGACCCAGTACTTC. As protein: CASSPTQETQYF.